The sequence of this TCR beta chain was determined in a study of T-cell reconstitution after alpha-beta-depleted transplantation in children. General study points: Several hundred graft clones that had expanded were reportedly the source of alpha-beta T cells about two months after transplant. It was surviving recipient T cells and thymic progenitors that gave some patients high TCRbeta diversity at day 60. Newly produced T cells mostly accounted for T-cell counts and diversity one year post-transplant.

The TCRbeta library incorporated unique molecular identifiers. TCRdb ran MiXCR on the PCR reads and lists one entry per CDR3 protein. The sample includes fewer than 550,000 distinct CDR3 sequences, around 10% of them seen just once. Comment on this clonotype: What it binds is not known. One end of the junction is discordant with germline, which a read error may explain.

CDR3 length: 13 amino acids. Germline V gene lookup returns CDR1 MNHNS and CDR2 SASEGT. The chain is built from TRBV6-1 and TRBJ2-4; the match to TRBD2 covers 7 bases. The sample consisted of PBMCs, mostly from graft donor cells, taken 180 days after TCRalphabeta/CD19-depleted stem cell transplant. The clonotype comes from a female patient aged 2-15 years who had a stem cell transplant for aplastic anemia, so the T cells may come from the graft donor. The CDR3 region has the DNA TGTGCCAGCAGCAAGTGGGGTGGAGGGAGGGTTCACTTC. It is translated as CASSKWGGGRVHF.